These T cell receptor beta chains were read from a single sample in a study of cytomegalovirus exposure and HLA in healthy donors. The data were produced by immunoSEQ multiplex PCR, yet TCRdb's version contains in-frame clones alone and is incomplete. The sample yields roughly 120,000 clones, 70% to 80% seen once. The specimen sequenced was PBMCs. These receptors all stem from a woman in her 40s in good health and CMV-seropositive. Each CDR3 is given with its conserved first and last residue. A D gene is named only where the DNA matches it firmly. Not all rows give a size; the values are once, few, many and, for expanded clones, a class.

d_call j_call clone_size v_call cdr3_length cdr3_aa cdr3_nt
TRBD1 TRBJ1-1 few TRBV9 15 CASSDSGGASAEAFF TGTGCCAGCAGCGATTCAGGGGGCGCATCGGCTGAAGCTTTCTTT
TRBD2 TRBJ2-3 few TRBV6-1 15 CASSARGGSADTQYF TGTGCCAGCAGTGCGCGGGGGGGCAGCGCAGATACGCAGTATTTT
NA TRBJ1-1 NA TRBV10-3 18 CAISESRQFIALNTEAFF TGTGCCATCAGTGAATCCCGACAGTTCATAGCTTTGAACACTGAAGCTTTCTTT
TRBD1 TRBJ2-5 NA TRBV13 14 CASSQGTGGETQYF TGTGCCAGCAGCCAAGGGACAGGTGGGGAGACCCAGTACTTC
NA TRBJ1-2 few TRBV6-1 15 CASSEALTAYYGYTF TGTGCCAGCAGTGAAGCGCTGACAGCCTACTATGGCTACACCTTC
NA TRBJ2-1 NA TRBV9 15 CASSVGTAEYNEQFF TGTGCCAGCAGCGTAGGGACAGCCGAGTACAATGAGCAGTTCTTC
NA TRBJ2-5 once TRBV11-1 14 CASSPPSTWETQYF TGTGCCAGCAGCCCTCCCTCTACTTGGGAGACCCAGTACTTC
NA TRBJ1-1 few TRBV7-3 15 CASSPLHRVNTEAFF TGTGCCAGCAGCCCTCTCCACAGGGTTAACACTGAAGCTTTCTTT
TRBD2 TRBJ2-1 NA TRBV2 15 CASSASSGGAREQFF TGTGCCAGCAGTGCCTCTAGCGGGGGGGCAAGGGAGCAGTTCTTC
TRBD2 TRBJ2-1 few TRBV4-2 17 CASSQEVGLAGEDQQFF TGTGCCAGCAGCCAAGAAGTAGGGCTAGCGGGGGAGGATCAGCAGTTCTTC
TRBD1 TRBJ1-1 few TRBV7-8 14 CASSMDRGNTEAFF TGTGCCAGCAGTATGGACAGGGGGAACACTGAAGCTTTCTTT
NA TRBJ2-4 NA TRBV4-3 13 CASSQDRGYIQYF TGCGCCAGCAGCCAAGATAGAGGATACATTCAGTACTTC
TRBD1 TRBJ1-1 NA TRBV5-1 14 CASSRGQGATEAFF TGCGCCAGCAGTCGGGGACAGGGGGCTACTGAAGCTTTCTTT
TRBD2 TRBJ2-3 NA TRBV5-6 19 CASSSELAGGPWGPDTQYF TGTGCCAGCAGCTCGGAACTAGCGGGGGGGCCTTGGGGGCCAGATACGCAGTATTTT
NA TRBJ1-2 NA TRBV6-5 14 CASSYAQGYYGYTF TGTGCCAGCAGTTACGCTCAGGGTTATTATGGCTACACCTTC
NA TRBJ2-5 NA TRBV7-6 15 CASSPVTSERATQYF TGTGCCAGCAGCCCGGTCACTTCCGAGAGGGCGACCCAGTACTTC
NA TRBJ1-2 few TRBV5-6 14 CASSSRSLINGYTF TGTGCCAGCAGCTCGCGGAGCCTAATTAATGGCTACACCTTC
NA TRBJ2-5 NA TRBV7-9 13 CASSLAAEETQYF TGTGCCAGCAGCTTAGCGGCAGAAGAGACCCAGTACTTC
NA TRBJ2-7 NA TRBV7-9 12 CASSRAEAEQYF TGTGCCAGCAGCAGAGCGGAAGCGGAGCAGTACTTC
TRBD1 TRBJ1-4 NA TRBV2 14 CASSTRGTNEKLFF TGTGCCAGCAGTACCAGGGGGACTAATGAAAAACTGTTTTTT
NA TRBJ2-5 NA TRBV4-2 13 CASSQDVGQTQYF TGTGCCAGCAGCCAAGACGTGGGCCAGACCCAGTACTTC
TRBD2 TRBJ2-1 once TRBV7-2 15 CASSLEYGTSSEQFF TGTGCCAGCAGCTTAGAATACGGGACTAGCAGTGAGCAGTTCTTC
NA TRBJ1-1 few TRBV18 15 CASSPSVVGNTEAFF TGTGCCAGCTCACCATCCGTTGTCGGGAACACTGAAGCTTTCTTT
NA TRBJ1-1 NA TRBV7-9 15 CASSLVTGRSTEAFF TGTGCCAGCAGCTTAGTAACAGGTCGGAGCACTGAAGCTTTCTTT
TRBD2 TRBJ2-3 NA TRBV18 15 CASSPTSGLRDTQYF TGTGCCAGCTCACCAACTAGCGGGCTTCGGGATACGCAGTATTTT
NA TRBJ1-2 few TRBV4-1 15 CASSQDDRFNYGYTF TGCGCCAGCAGCCAAGATGACAGATTTAACTATGGCTACACCTTC